Following are 9 T cell receptor beta chains from one sample sequenced in a study of cytomegalovirus exposure and HLA in healthy donors. The primer mix had 60 Vbeta and 13 Jbeta primers. Only in-frame clones appear in the TCRdb table, and some are missing; sequencing was by immunoSEQ multiplex PCR. This table has 180,000 or so clones, around a tenth appearing once. Sequencing was done on a sample of PBMCs. All receptors derive from a woman in her 30s in good health and CMV-seropositive.

The table lists this clone with a few counts. CDR3 in amino acids: CASSLLVAGELFF. The CDR3 DNA reads as TGCGCCAGCAGCTTGTTAGTCGCCGGGGAGCTGTTTTTT. The chain has TRBV5-1 and TRBJ2-2; D remains ambiguous. V lost 1 base and J 6 bases, leaving 7 bases between the germline ends. The germline CDR1 and CDR2 sequences are SGHRS and YFSETQ. The CDR3 consists of 13 residues.

The rearrangement links TRBV14 to TRBJ2-5; 9 nucleotides align to TRBD1. CDR3 length equals 16 residues. The ends lost 2 bases at V and 2 bases at J; junction bases unmatched: 6. The germline V gene encodes CDR1 SGHDN and CDR2 FVKESK. This CDR3 is CASSQPGQGEQETQYF. The CDR3 DNA reads as TGTGCCAGCAGCCAACCGGGACAGGGAGAACAAGAGACCCAGTACTTC. Complete variable domain (other parts from reference TRBV14 and TRBJ2-5): EAGVTQFPSHSVIEKGQTVTLRCDPISGHDNLYWYRRVMGKEIKFLLHFVKESKQDESGMPNNRFLAERTGGTYSTLKVQPAELEDSGVYFCASSQPGQGEQETQYFGPGTRLLVL.

The genes are TRBV30 and TRBJ1-2, with D perhaps TRBD1 (5 bases). Per the germline V gene, CDR1 is GTSNPN and CDR2 is SVGIG (reference sequence). This CDR3 has 14 residues. The ends were cut back, 4 bases at V and 2 bases at J, with 14 bases in the middle. CDR3 sequence: CAWIYGTYNYGYTF. The CDR3 DNA sequence: TGTGCCTGGATCTATGGGACTTACAACTATGGCTACACCTTC.

This clone has a handful of counts. J is TRBJ1-5 and V is TRBV2, with 8 bases lining up with TRBD1. With 7 bases clipped from V and 8 bases from J, the junction kept 10 bases outside the gene matches. Germline V CDR1 and CDR2: SNHLY, FYNNEI. CDR3 length equals 14 residues. The CDR3 DNA reads TGTGCCAGCACCACGGACAGGGTCATTGAGCCCCAGCATTTT. Protein product: CASTTDRVIEPQHF.

A few counts support this clone. As DNA, the CDR3 is TGTGCCAGCAGTTACCTCACTAGCGGGGGAGAGTACTTC. Its protein is CASSYLTSGGEYF. The rearrangement links TRBV6-6 to TRBJ2-4; 11 positions agree with TRBD2. CDR3 length: 13 residues. Per the germline V gene, CDR1 is MNHNY and CDR2 is SVGAGI (reference sequence). V dropped 2 bases and J dropped 14; count of bases not matched to a gene: 5.

This sequence joins TRBV7-2 and TRBJ1-2, with D perhaps matching TRBD1 (5 bases). CDR1 is SGHTA and CDR2 is FQGNSA in the germline V gene. The length of the CDR3 is 14 residues. V dropped 4 bases and J dropped 4 bases, with 13 bases sitting between them. The DNA of the CDR3 is TGTGCCAGCAGCTGGGGTCGGGGGGGCTATGGCTACACCTTC. Translated, it gives CASSWGRGGYGYTF.

CDR3 region: CASRQDRGSGETQYF. DNA of the CDR3: TGTGCCAGCAGACAGGACAGGGGATCGGGAGAGACCCAGTACTTC. The rearrangement joins TRBV7-9 to TRBJ2-5; 9 bases line up with TRBD1. V was pared by 6 bases and J by 4 bases, with 9 bases of the junction left unmatched. The CDR3 is 15 residues long. The germline CDR1 and CDR2 sequences are SEHNR and FQNEAQ (reference sequence).

This clone was recorded a few times. This sequence joins TRBV25-1 and TRBJ1-2, with D possibly matching TRBD1 (6 bases). In germline, CDR1 is MGHDK, CDR2 SYGVNS. The CDR3 consists of 17 residues. The V gene lost 4 bases and the J gene lost 8 bases, with 26 bases spanning the gap. CDR3 in DNA: TGTGCCAGCAGTGCTGTGGACAGTAAGGTTGATTATGGGGGCTACACCTTC. It yields the protein CASSAVDSKVDYGGYTF.

The chain employs TRBV9 and TRBJ2-1; D is perhaps TRBD2 (5 bases). V lost 4 bases and J 5 bases, leaving 16 bases between the germline ends. Germline values: CDR1 SGDLS, CDR2 YYNGEE. The CDR3 runs 15 residues. The CDR3 bases are TGTGCCAGCAGCCCTCGGGGAGTCGCCCACAATGAGCAGTTCTTC. Residues: CASSPRGVAHNEQFF.